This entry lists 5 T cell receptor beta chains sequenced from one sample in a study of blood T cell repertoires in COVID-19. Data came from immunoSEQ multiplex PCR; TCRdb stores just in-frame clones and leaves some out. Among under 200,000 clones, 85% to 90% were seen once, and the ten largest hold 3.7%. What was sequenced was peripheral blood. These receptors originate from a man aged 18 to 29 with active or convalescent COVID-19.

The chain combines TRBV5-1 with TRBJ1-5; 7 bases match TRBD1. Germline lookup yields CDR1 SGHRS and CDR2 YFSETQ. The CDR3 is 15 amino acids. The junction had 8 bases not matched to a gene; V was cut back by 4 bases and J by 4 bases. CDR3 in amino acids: CASSLSGQANQPQHF. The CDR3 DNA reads TGCGCCAGCAGCCTGTCTGGACAGGCGAATCAGCCCCAGCATTTT.

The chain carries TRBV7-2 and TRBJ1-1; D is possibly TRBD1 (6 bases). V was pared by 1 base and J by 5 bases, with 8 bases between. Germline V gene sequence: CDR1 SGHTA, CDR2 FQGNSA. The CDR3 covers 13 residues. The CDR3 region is CASSLGGGTEAFF. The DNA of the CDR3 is TGTGCCAGCAGCTTAGGAGGGGGTACTGAAGCTTTCTTT.

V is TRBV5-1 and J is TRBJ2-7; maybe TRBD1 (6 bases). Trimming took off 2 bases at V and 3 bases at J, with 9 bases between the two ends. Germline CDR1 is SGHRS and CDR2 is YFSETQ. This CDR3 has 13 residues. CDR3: CASSFGQNYEQYF. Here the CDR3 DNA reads TGCGCCAGCAGCTTCGGACAGAACTACGAGCAGTACTTC.

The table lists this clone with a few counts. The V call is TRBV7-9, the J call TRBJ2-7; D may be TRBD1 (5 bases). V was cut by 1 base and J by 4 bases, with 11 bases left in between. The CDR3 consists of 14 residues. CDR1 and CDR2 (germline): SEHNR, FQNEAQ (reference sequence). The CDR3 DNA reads TGTGCCAGCAGCTTAGGAGACAGCTTGTACGAGCAGTACTTC. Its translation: CASSLGDSLYEQYF.

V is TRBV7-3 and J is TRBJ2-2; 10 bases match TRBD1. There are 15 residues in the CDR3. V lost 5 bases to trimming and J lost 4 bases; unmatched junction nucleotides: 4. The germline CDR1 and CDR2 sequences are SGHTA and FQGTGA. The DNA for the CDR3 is TGTGCCAGCAGCCCGGGACAGGGGCGCACCGGGGAGCTGTTTTTT. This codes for CASSPGQGRTGELFF.